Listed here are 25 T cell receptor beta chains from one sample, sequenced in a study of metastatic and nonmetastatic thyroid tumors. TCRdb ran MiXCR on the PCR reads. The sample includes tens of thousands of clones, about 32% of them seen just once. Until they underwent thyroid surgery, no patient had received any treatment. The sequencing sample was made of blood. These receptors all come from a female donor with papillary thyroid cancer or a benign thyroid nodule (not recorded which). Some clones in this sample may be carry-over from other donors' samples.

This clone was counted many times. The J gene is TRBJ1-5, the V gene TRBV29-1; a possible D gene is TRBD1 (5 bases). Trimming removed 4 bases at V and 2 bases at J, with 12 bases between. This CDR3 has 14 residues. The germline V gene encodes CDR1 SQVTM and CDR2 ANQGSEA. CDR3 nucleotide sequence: TGCAGCGTTGCGGCAGGGTCGGGCAATCAGCCCCAGCATTTT. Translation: CSVAAGSGNQPQHF. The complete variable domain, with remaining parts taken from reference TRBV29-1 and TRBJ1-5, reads SAVISQKPSRDICQRGTSLTIQCQVDSQVTMMFWYRQQPGQSLTLIATANQGSEATYESGFVIDKFPISRPNLTFSTLTVSNMSPEDSSIYLCSVAAGSGNQPQHFGDGTRLSIL.

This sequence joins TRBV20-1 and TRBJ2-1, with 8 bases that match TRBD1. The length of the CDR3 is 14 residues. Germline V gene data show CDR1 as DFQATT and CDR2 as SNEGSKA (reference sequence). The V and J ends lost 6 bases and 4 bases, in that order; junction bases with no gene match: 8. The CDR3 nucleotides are TGCAGTGCACCTAACGACAGGGGATACAATGAGCAGTTCTTC. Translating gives CSAPNDRGYNEQFF.

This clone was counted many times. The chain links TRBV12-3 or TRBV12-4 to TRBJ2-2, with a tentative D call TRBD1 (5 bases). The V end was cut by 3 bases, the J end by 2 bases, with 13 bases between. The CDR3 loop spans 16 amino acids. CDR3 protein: CASSLSTGLNTGELFF. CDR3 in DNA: TGTGCCAGCAGTTTGAGTACAGGTCTAAACACCGGGGAGCTGTTTTTT.

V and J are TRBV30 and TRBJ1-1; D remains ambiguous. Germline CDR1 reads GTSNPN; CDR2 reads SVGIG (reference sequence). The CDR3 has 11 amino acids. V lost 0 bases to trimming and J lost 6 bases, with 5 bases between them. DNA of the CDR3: TGTGCCTGGAGTGTAAGGGCTGAAGCTTTCTTT. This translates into CAWSVRAEAFF.

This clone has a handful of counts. In DNA form, the CDR3 reads TGTGCCAGCAGTGAAGCAGGCTCTGGGGCCAACGTCCTGACTTTC. It is translated as CASSEAGSGANVLTF. The chain carries TRBV6-1 and TRBJ2-6, with D unresolved. Trimming shortened V by 0 bases and J by 0 bases, and 3 bases separated the two germline ends. The CDR3 consists of 15 residues. Germline CDR1 MNHNS, CDR2 SASEGT.

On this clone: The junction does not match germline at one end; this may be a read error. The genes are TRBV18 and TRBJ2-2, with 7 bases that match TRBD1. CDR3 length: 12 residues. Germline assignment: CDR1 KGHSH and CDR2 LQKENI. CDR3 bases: TGTGCGAGCTCACTATACACAGGGGAGCGGTTTTTT. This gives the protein CASSLYTGERFF.

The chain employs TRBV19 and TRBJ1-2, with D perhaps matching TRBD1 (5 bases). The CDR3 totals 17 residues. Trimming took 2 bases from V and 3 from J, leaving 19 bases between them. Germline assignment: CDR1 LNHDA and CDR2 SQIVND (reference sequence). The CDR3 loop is CASSISRGGDPDYGYTF. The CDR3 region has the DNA TGTGCCAGTAGTATAAGTCGGGGAGGGGACCCCGACTATGGCTACACCTTC.

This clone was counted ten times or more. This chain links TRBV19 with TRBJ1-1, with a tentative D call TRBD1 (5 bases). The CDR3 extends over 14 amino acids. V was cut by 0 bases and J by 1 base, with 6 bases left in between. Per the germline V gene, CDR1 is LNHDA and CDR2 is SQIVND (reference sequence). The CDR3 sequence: CASSIDGGNTEAFF. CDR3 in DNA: TGTGCCAGTAGTATAGATGGGGGGAACACTGAAGCTTTCTTT.

The CDR3 DNA sequence: TGTGCCAGCAGCGTAGCGGGGGGAGGTGTAAACACCATATATTTT. Encoded protein: CASSVAGGGVNTIYF. V is TRBV9 and J is TRBJ1-3; tentatively, D is TRBD1 (5 bases). The CDR3 runs 15 residues. Germline values: CDR1 SGDLS, CDR2 YYNGEE. V shed 0 bases and J shed 6 bases, with 13 bases lying between them.

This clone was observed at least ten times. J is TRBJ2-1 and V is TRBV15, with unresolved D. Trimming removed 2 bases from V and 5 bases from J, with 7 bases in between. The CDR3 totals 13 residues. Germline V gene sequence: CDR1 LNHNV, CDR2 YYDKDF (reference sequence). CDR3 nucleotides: TGTGCCACCAGCAGATTTCCGGACAATGAGCAGTTCTTC. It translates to CATSRFPDNEQFF.

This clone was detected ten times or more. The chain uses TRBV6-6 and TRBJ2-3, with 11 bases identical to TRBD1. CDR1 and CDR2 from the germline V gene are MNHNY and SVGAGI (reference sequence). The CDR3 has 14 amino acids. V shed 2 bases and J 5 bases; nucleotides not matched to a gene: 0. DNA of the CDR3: TGTGCCAGCAGTTACGGGACAGGGGGAGATACGCAGTATTTT. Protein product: CASSYGTGGDTQYF.

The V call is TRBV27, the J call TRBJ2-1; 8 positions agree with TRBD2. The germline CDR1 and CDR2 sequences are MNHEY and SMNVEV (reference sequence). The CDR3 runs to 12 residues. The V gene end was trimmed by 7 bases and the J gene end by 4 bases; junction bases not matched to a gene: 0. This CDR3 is CASTGGYNEQFF. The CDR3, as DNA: TGTGCCAGCACGGGGGGGTACAATGAGCAGTTCTTC.

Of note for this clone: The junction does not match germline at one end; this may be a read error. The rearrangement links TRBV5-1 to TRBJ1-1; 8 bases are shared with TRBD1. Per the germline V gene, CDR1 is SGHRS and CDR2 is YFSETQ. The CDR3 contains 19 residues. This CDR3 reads CASTFTKPGTGGFETESFF. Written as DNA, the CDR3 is TGCGCCAGCACCTTTACGAAGCCCGGGACAGGTGGCTTTGAGACTGAATCTTTCTTT.

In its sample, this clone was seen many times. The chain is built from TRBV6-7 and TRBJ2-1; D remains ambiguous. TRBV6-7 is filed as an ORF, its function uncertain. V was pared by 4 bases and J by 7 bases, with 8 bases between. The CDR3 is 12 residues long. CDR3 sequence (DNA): TGTGCCAGCAGTTTAAGGAGAAATGAGCAGTTCTTC. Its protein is CASSLRRNEQFF.

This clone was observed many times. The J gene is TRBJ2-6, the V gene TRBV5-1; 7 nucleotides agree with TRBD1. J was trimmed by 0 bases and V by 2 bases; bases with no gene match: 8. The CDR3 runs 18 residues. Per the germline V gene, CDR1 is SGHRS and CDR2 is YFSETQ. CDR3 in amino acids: CASSFFGQDNSGANVLTF. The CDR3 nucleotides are TGCGCCAGCAGCTTCTTCGGACAGGATAACTCTGGGGCCAACGTCCTGACTTTC.

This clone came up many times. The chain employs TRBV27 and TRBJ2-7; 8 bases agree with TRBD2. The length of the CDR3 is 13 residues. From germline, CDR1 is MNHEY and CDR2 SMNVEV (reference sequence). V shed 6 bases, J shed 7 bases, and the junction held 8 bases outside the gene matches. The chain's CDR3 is CASSPQVAGEQYF. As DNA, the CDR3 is TGTGCCAGCAGCCCCCAAGTAGCGGGGGAGCAGTACTTC.

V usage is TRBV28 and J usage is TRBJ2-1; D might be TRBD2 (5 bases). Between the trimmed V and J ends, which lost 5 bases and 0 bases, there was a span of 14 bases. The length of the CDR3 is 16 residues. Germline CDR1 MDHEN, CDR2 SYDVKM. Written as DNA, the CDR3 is TGTGCCAGCAGTCCCCGACTACTACTCTCCTACAATGAGCAGTTCTTC. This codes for CASSPRLLLSYNEQFF.

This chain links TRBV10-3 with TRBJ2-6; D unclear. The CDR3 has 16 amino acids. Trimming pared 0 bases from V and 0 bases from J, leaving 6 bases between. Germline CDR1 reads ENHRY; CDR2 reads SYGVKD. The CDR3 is CAISESPPSGANVLTF. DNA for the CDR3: TGTGCCATCAGTGAGTCGCCTCCCTCTGGGGCCAACGTCCTGACTTTC.

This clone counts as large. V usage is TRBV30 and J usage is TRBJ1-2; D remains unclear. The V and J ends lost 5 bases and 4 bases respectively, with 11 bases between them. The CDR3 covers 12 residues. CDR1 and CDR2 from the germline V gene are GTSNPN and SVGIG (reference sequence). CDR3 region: CAWENDLYGYTF. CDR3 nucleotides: TGTGCCTGGGAGAACGATCTCTATGGCTACACCTTC.

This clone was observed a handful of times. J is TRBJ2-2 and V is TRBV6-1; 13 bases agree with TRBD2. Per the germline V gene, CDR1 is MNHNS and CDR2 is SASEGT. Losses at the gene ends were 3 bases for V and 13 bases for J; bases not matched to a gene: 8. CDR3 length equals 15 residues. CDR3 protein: CASSDQGTSGISLFF. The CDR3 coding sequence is TGTGCCAGCAGTGACCAAGGGACTAGCGGGATTTCGCTGTTTTTT.

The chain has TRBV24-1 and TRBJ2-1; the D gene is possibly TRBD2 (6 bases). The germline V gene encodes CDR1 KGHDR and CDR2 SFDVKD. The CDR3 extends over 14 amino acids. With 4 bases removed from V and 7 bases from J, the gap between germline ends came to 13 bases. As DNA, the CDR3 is TGTGCCACCAGTGACCTAGCGCGAGGAAATGAGCAGTTCTTC. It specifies CATSDLARGNEQFF.

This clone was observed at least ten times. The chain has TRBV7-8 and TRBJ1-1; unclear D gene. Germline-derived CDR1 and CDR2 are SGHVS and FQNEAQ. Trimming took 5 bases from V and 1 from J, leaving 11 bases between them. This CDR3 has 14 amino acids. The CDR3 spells CASSPGWGNTEAFF. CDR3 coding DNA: TGTGCCAGCAGCCCCGGATGGGGGAACACTGAAGCTTTCTTT.

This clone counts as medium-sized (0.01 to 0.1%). CDR3 DNA: TGTGCCAGCAGCTACAGACTAGCGGGAGAGGCAGATACGCAGTATTTT. Its protein product is CASSYRLAGEADTQYF. The genes are TRBV3-1 and TRBJ2-3, with 12 nucleotides matching TRBD2. Trimming cost V 5 bases and J 4 bases; bases outside gene matches: 7. Germline V lookup: CDR1 LGHDT, CDR2 YNNKEL (reference sequence). The CDR3 spans 16 residues.

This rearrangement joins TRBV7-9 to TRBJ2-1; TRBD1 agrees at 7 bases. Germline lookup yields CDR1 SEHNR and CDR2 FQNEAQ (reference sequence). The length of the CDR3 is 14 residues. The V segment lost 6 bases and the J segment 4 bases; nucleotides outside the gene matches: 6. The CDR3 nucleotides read TGTGCCAGCAGGCGAGGGGGCGGGTACAATGAGCAGTTCTTC. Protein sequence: CASRRGGGYNEQFF.

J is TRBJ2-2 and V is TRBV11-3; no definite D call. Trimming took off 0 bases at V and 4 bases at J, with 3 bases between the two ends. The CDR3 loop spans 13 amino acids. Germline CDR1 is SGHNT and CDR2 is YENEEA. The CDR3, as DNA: TGTGCCAGCAGCTTAGATTTCACCGGGGAGCTGTTTTTT. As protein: CASSLDFTGELFF.